Each of the 24 T cell receptor beta chains below was sequenced from the same sample in a study of T cell responses to AZD1222 COVID-19 vaccine. Sequencing was performed with immunoSEQ multiplex PCR; in TCRdb, only in-frame clones are kept and a portion is missing. The sample holds about 160,000 clones, around 90% seen once. Sequencing used peripheral blood, obtained on day 0 of AZD1222 vaccination. Source of these receptors: an adult in good health.

This clone was picked up a small number of times. V gene TRBV7-9 combines with J gene TRBJ1-6; D uncertain. CDR3 length: 13 residues. The V gene lost 5 bases and the J gene lost 5 bases, with 7 bases spanning the gap. Germline lookup yields CDR1 SEHNR and CDR2 FQNEAQ (reference sequence). This CDR3 is CASSHPHNSPLHF. CDR3 nucleotides: TGTGCCAGCAGCCACCCTCATAATTCACCCCTCCACTTT.

The V gene is TRBV30, the J gene TRBJ1-5; no reliable D call. Germline lookup yields CDR1 GTSNPN and CDR2 SVGIG (reference sequence). The CDR3 runs to 14 residues. Trimming cost V 1 base and J 0 bases, with 7 bases left between them. CDR3 bases: TGTGCCTGGAGTGAGCTTAATAGCAATCAGCCCCAGCATTTT. Translating gives CAWSELNSNQPQHF. The variable domain in full, completed from reference TRBV30 and TRBJ1-5, reads SQTIHQWPATLVQPVGSPLSLECTVEGTSNPNLYWYRQAAGRGLQLLFYSVGIGQISSEVPQNLSASRPQDRQFILSSKKLLLSDSGFYLCAWSELNSNQPQHFGDGTRLSIL.

The chain joins TRBV4-1 to TRBJ1-4; maybe TRBD1 (5 bases). The germline V and J ends were trimmed by 0 bases and 4 bases, with 9 bases remaining between them. Germline CDR1 reads MGHRA; CDR2 reads YSYEKL. The CDR3 contains 15 residues. The CDR3 sequence: CASSQDIGDNEKLFF. The CDR3 DNA reads as TGCGCCAGCAGCCAAGATATAGGGGATAATGAAAAACTGTTTTTT.

The gene calls are TRBV2 and TRBJ1-5; TRBD1 might be the D (5 bases). V was pared by 4 bases and J by 2 bases, with 9 bases between. In germline, CDR1 is SNHLY, CDR2 FYNNEI. The CDR3 is 14 amino acids. The CDR3 region is CASSVLQGNQPQHF. The CDR3 coding sequence is TGTGCCAGCAGTGTCCTACAGGGCAATCAGCCCCAGCATTTT.

This rearrangement joins TRBV4-3 to TRBJ1-1; weak D call: TRBD1 (5 bases). Trimming took off 4 bases at V and 4 bases at J, with 10 bases between the two ends. Germline CDR1 reads LGHNA; CDR2 reads YSLEER. The CDR3 contains 13 residues. CDR3 DNA sequence: TGCGCCAGCAGCCGGTCTAGGGGCACTGAAGCTTTCTTT. Its protein is CASSRSRGTEAFF.

The chain links TRBV29-1 to TRBJ1-1, with 7 nucleotides matching TRBD1. Germline lookup yields CDR1 SQVTM and CDR2 ANQGSEA. This CDR3 has 13 residues. Germline trimming cut 6 bases from V and 1 base from J; bases unmatched to any gene: 5. The CDR3 loop is CSVRDRPNTEAFF. DNA of the CDR3: TGCAGCGTCCGGGACAGACCGAACACTGAAGCTTTCTTT.

The chain links TRBV5-6 to TRBJ1-5; D is undetermined. Germline V gene sequence: CDR1 SGHDT, CDR2 YYEEEE. V was cut by 2 bases and J by 1 base, with 7 bases left in between. The length of the CDR3 is 14 residues. The CDR3 region has the DNA TGTGCCAGCAGCTTAGGACGGAGCAATCAGCCCCAGCATTTT. Translated: CASSLGRSNQPQHF. The whole variable domain, filled in from reference TRBV5-6 and TRBJ1-5, reads DAGVTQSPTHLIKTRGQQVTLRCSPKSGHDTVSWYQQALGQGPQFIFQYYEEEERQRGNFPDRFSGHQFPNYSSELNVNALLLGDSALYLCASSLGRSNQPQHFGDGTRLSIL.

The genes are TRBV28 and TRBJ1-4, with TRBD1 matching 8 bases. V shed 4 bases and J 5 bases; nucleotides not matched to a gene: 9. The CDR3 runs to 16 residues. Per the germline V gene, CDR1 is MDHEN and CDR2 is SYDVKM. The CDR3 spells CASSSPIQGGNEKLFF. As DNA, the CDR3 is TGTGCCAGCAGTTCACCTATACAGGGGGGAAATGAAAAACTGTTTTTT.

The chain combines TRBV15 with TRBJ2-5, with D hard to call. Germline lookup yields CDR1 LNHNV and CDR2 YYDKDF (reference sequence). The CDR3 runs 14 residues. Trimming took off 0 bases at V and 3 bases at J, with 8 bases between the two ends. CDR3: CATSRDRAKETQYF. The CDR3 coding sequence is TGTGCCACCAGCAGAGATCGGGCAAAAGAGACCCAGTACTTC.

The V gene is TRBV5-6, the J gene TRBJ1-2; D ambiguous. Germline V gene lookup returns CDR1 SGHDT and CDR2 YYEEEE. V was clipped by 0 bases and J by 2 bases, with 14 bases between them. This CDR3 region has 16 residues. This chain's CDR3 is CASSLVGWVGNYGYTF. The DNA for the CDR3 is TGTGCCAGCAGCTTGGTCGGTTGGGTGGGCAACTATGGCTACACCTTC.

The chain recombines TRBV10-1 with TRBJ2-7; D not certain. The CDR3 has 11 residues. The ends were cut back, 3 bases at V and 0 bases at J, with 0 bases in the middle. The germline gives CDR1 WNHNN, CDR2 SYGVQD (reference sequence). This CDR3 is CASSDSYEQYF. DNA for the CDR3: TGCGCCAGCAGTGACTCCTACGAGCAGTACTTC.

The chain uses TRBV7-2 and TRBJ2-1; D perhaps matches TRBD1 (6 bases). The CDR3 covers 13 residues. Trimming pared 0 bases from V and 7 bases from J, leaving 7 bases between. CDR1 and CDR2 from the germline V gene are SGHTA and FQGNSA. DNA of the CDR3: TGTGCCAGCAGCTTAGCGGGGACAAATGAGCAGTTCTTC. It codes for CASSLAGTNEQFF.

V usage is TRBV6-2 or TRBV6-3 and J usage is TRBJ2-7; D perhaps matches TRBD1 (5 bases). Trimming stripped 0 bases from V and 5 bases from J, with 14 bases between. Germline CDR1 is MNHEY and CDR2 is SVGEGT. The CDR3 totals 15 residues. Written as DNA, the CDR3 is TGTGCCAGCAGTTACTCGAGCCCAGGGTCTAACGAGCAGTACTTC. It translates to CASSYSSPGSNEQYF.

The J gene is TRBJ2-5, the V gene TRBV10-3; 9 bases align to TRBD2. Per the germline V gene, CDR1 is ENHRY and CDR2 is SYGVKD. The CDR3 is 15 residues long. The V segment lost 7 bases and the J segment 5 bases; nucleotides outside the gene matches: 11. This CDR3 reads CAIKAGGQFGETQYF. CDR3 nucleotides: TGTGCCATCAAGGCGGGGGGGCAATTCGGGGAGACCCAGTACTTC.

The rearrangement links TRBV6-1 to TRBJ1-2; perhaps TRBD1 as D (5 bases). The V end lost 1 base, the J end lost 4 bases, and 16 bases lay between the germline ends. The CDR3 contains 16 residues. The germline CDR1 and CDR2 sequences are MNHNS and SASEGT. CDR3: CASSEEGALLIYGYTF. The CDR3 region has the DNA TGTGCCAGCAGTGAAGAAGGGGCCCTTCTCATCTATGGCTACACCTTC.

The gene calls are TRBV30 and TRBJ1-1; TRBD1 agrees at 7 bases. This CDR3 is 11 amino acids long. The germline gives CDR1 GTSNPN, CDR2 SVGIG (reference sequence). Trimming took 1 base from V and 12 from J; bases not matched to a gene: 5. This CDR3 is CAWSAGTATFF. CDR3 coding DNA: TGTGCCTGGAGTGCCGGGACAGCGACTTTCTTT.

The chain joins TRBV19 to TRBJ1-5, with 9 bases lining up with TRBD1. The junction had 8 bases not matched to a gene; V was cut back by 5 bases and J by 3 bases. Germline V gene sequence: CDR1 LNHDA, CDR2 SQIVND (reference sequence). CDR3 length equals 16 residues. CDR3 in amino acids: CASSSQGASLNQPQHF. CDR3 nucleotides: TGTGCCAGTAGTTCACAGGGGGCGAGTCTCAATCAGCCCCAGCATTTT.

The V call is TRBV4-1, the J call TRBJ2-7; no clear D. Deletions cut 2 bases from V and 1 base from J, with 6 bases between. The CDR3 extends over 13 amino acids. Per the germline V gene, CDR1 is MGHRA and CDR2 is YSYEKL. The CDR3 loop is CASSQTRSYEQYF. The CDR3 nucleotides read TGCGCCAGCAGCCAAACGAGGTCCTACGAGCAGTACTTC.

This clone has a single count. The V call is TRBV9, the J call TRBJ1-2; D remains unclear. The V and J ends lost 2 bases and 5 bases respectively, with 7 bases between them. From germline, CDR1 is SGDLS and CDR2 YYNGEE. The CDR3 runs to 12 residues. The CDR3 DNA is TGTGCCAGCAGCGTCGGGCCGTATGGCTACACCTTC. Translated: CASSVGPYGYTF.

The chain carries TRBV18 and TRBJ1-1; D gene ambiguous. This CDR3 has 16 residues. Germline CDR1 and CDR2: KGHSH and LQKENI. The V and J ends lost 8 bases and 3 bases respectively, with 22 bases between them. Here the CDR3 reads CASTPFAGMEHTEAFF. The CDR3 DNA follows: TGTGCCAGCACCCCCTTTGCCGGTATGGAACACACTGAAGCTTTCTTT.

The chain is built from TRBV9 and TRBJ1-1, with D hard to call. Trimming pared 4 bases from V and 1 base from J, leaving 11 bases between. The CDR3 is 14 residues long. The germline V gene encodes CDR1 SGDLS and CDR2 YYNGEE. Here the CDR3 DNA reads TGTGCCAGCAGCCCCCAGCCAAGGAACACTGAAGCTTTCTTT. This encodes CASSPQPRNTEAFF. Complete variable domain (other parts from reference TRBV9 and TRBJ1-1): DSGVTQTPKHLITATGQRVTLRCSPRSGDLSVYWYQQSLDQGLQFLIQYYNGEERAKGNILERFSAQQFPDLHSELNLSSLELGDSALYFCASSPQPRNTEAFFGQGTRLTVV.

CDR3 region: CASSQGWGRQETQYF. CDR3 in DNA: TGTGCCAGCAGCCAAGGTTGGGGGCGCCAAGAGACCCAGTACTTC. The chain uses TRBV3-1 (or the pseudogene TRBV3-2) and TRBJ2-5; D is perhaps TRBD1 (6 bases). V was cut by 1 base and J by 1 base, with 10 bases left in between. This CDR3 has 15 residues. Germline CDR1 LGHDT, CDR2 YNNKEL (reference sequence).

The V gene is TRBV27, the J gene TRBJ1-1; D not certain. Looked up from germline, CDR1 is MNHEY and CDR2 is SMNVEV (reference sequence). This CDR3 is built from 13 residues. V lost 2 bases, J lost 7 bases, and 11 bases lay in between. The CDR3 spells CASSLASRSEAFF. CDR3 in DNA: TGTGCCAGCAGTTTAGCCAGTCGGAGTGAAGCTTTCTTT.

The CDR3 region has the DNA TGTGCCAGCAGCTTGACGGATTTCGGGACCCAGTACTTC. This sequence encodes CASSLTDFGTQYF. The rearrangement joins TRBV5-4 to TRBJ2-5; D remains ambiguous. The germline V gene has CDR1 SGHNT and CDR2 YYREEE (reference sequence). The CDR3 is 13 amino acids. The V end lost 1 base, the J end lost 7 bases, and 11 bases lay between the germline ends.